These 32 T cell receptor beta chains came from one sample sequenced in a study of identical twins. TCRdb reanalysed the 5' RACE reads using MiXCR and keeps one entry per CDR3 protein. Among around 570,000 distinct CDR3 sequences listed, nearly 10% were seen once. The same sample was also studied in work on yellow fever vaccine responses in identical twins.

The specimen was PBMCs. The receptors come from a woman aged 18-29 years in good health.

This clonotype was counted a few times. The genes are TRBV5-1 and TRBJ1-1, with D perhaps matching TRBD1 (5 bases). This CDR3 region has 14 residues. V lost 3 bases, J lost 3 bases, and 12 bases lay in between. Germline CDR1 reads SGHRS; CDR2 reads YFSETQ. For the CDR3, the DNA is TGCGCCAGCAGCTCCGGGGGGGAAGACACTGAAGCTTTCTTT. This codes for CASSSGGEDTEAFF.

The chain is built from TRBV7-2 and TRBJ1-6; unclear D gene. There are 14 residues in the CDR3. From germline, CDR1 is SGHTA and CDR2 FQGNSA. Trimming took off 5 bases at V and 7 bases at J, with 12 bases between the two ends. CDR3 DNA: TGTGCCAGCAGCCCTCGCGGTCCAAATTCACCCCTCCACTTT. It translates to CASSPRGPNSPLHF.

This clonotype came up many times. The V and J genes are TRBV7-9 and TRBJ2-5; unclear D gene. The CDR3 has 11 amino acids. Trimming removed 5 bases from V and 5 bases from J, with 6 bases in between. The germline gives CDR1 SEHNR, CDR2 FQNEAQ (reference sequence). The CDR3 bases are TGTGCCAGCAGCCCAACGGAGACCCAGTACTTC. Translation gives CASSPTETQYF.

This clonotype was observed many times. This sequence joins TRBV4-3 and TRBJ2-1; 14 nucleotides line up with TRBD2. The CDR3 totals 15 residues. CDR1 LGHNA and CDR2 YSLEER come from the germline V gene. The J segment lost 6 bases and the V segment lost 4 bases, leaving 2 bases of the junction unmatched. CDR3 sequence (DNA): TGCGCCAGCAGCCCCGGGACTAGCGGGGGCAATGAGCAGTTCTTC. It is translated as CASSPGTSGGNEQFF.

The chain joins TRBV27 to TRBJ2-5; possibly TRBD1 for D (5 bases). Trimming cost V 0 bases and J 7 bases, with 21 bases left between them. Germline CDR1 MNHEY, CDR2 SMNVEV (reference sequence). The CDR3 runs to 17 residues. The CDR3 coding sequence is TGTGCCAGCAGTTTATCGTCTCACCCGACAGCCTTGGTGACCCAGTACTTC. It is translated as CASSLSSHPTALVTQYF.

The V and J genes are TRBV5-1 and TRBJ2-3, with a tentative D call TRBD2 (5 bases). Trimming removed 3 bases from V and 2 bases from J, with 10 bases in between. Germline V gives CDR1 SGHRS, CDR2 YFSETQ. There are 14 residues in the CDR3. DNA for the CDR3: TGCGCCAGCAGCTCCACTAGTCCCACAGATACGCAGTATTTT. Its protein product is CASSSTSPTDTQYF.

The chain has TRBV27 and TRBJ2-5; 7 nucleotides line up with TRBD2. The ends lost 8 bases at V and 5 bases at J; junction bases unmatched: 14. The germline V gene encodes CDR1 MNHEY and CDR2 SMNVEV (reference sequence). The CDR3 extends over 15 amino acids. The CDR3 loop reads CASGRLAHIGETQYF. Here the CDR3 DNA reads TGTGCCAGCGGGCGACTAGCTCATATTGGGGAGACCCAGTACTTC.

This clonotype was seen at least ten times. One end of the junction fails to match germline, which may point to a read error. This chain links TRBV12-3 or TRBV12-4 with TRBJ2-2; D perhaps matches TRBD1 (5 bases). This CDR3 is built from 13 residues. The CDR3 nucleotides are TGCGCCAGCAGCTTGAAGGGGACCGGGGAGCTGTTTTTT. As protein: CASSLKGTGELFF.

This chain connects TRBV29-1 to TRBJ2-1; 8 bases fit TRBD2. Germline V gene data show CDR1 as SQVTM and CDR2 as ANQGSEA. This CDR3 comprises 17 residues. Losses at the gene ends were 7 bases for V and 12 bases for J; bases not matched to a gene: 26. The CDR3: CSAFPTPGGKAAGLQFF. Written as DNA, the CDR3 is TGCAGCGCGTTTCCCACCCCGGGGGGGAAGGCAGCAGGACTGCAGTTCTTC.

This clonotype was counted only a few times. The V call is TRBV3-1, the J call TRBJ1-1; D unresolved. Germline values: CDR1 LGHDT, CDR2 YNNKEL (reference sequence). V lost 0 bases, J lost 1 base, and 9 bases lay in between. This CDR3 region has 15 residues. The CDR3 DNA follows: TGTGCCAGCAGCCAAGATTGGGCGGGGAACACTGAAGCTTTCTTT. This translates into CASSQDWAGNTEAFF.

This clonotype was detected ten times or more. The rearrangement links TRBV7-9 to TRBJ1-6, with TRBD1 matching over 9 bases. This CDR3 has 17 residues. V trimming: 3 bases; J trimming: 4 bases; junction bases outside the gene matches: 7. Germline loops: CDR1 SEHNR, CDR2 FQNEAQ (reference sequence). The CDR3: CASSFGQGSLYNSPLHF. The CDR3 DNA reads as TGTGCCAGCAGCTTTGGACAGGGGTCACTTTATAATTCACCCCTCCACTTT. Drawing the rest from reference TRBV7-9 and TRBJ1-6, the complete variable domain is DTGVSQNPRHKITKRGQNVTFRCDPISEHNRLYWYRQTLGQGPEFLTYFQNEAQLEKSRLLSDRFSAERPKGSFSTLEIQRTEQGDSAMYLCASSFGQGSLYNSPLHFGNGTRLTVT.

V and J are TRBV19 and TRBJ1-2, with D possibly TRBD1 on 6 matching bases. The V end was cut by 9 bases, the J end by 5 bases, with 13 bases between. The length of the CDR3 is 12 residues. Germline V CDR1 and CDR2: LNHDA, SQIVND (reference sequence). The CDR3 protein is CASRLGGYGYTF. Here the CDR3 DNA reads TGTGCCAGCCGACTAGGGGGGTATGGCTACACCTTC.

The chain couples TRBV10-3 to TRBJ2-2; D is perhaps TRBD2 (6 bases). Per germline, CDR1 ENHRY and CDR2 SYGVKD. The CDR3 covers 15 residues. V was pared by 6 bases and J by 3 bases, with 14 bases between. The CDR3 reads CAIRDYSSDTGELFF. For the CDR3, the DNA is TGTGCCATCAGGGATTATTCTAGCGACACCGGGGAGCTGTTTTTT.

This clonotype was observed once. The chain recombines TRBV20-1 with TRBJ1-6; D not certain. Germline CDR1 DFQATT, CDR2 SNEGSKA (reference sequence). V dropped 3 bases and J dropped 0 bases, with 12 bases sitting between them. The CDR3 consists of 16 residues. CDR3 in amino acids: CSAREPLSSYNSPLHF. CDR3 bases: TGCAGTGCTAGGGAACCTTTGAGCTCCTATAATTCACCCCTCCACTTT.

The table lists this clonotype with a few counts. The chain couples TRBV7-9 to TRBJ2-7; perhaps D is TRBD1 or TRBD2 (5 bases each). V dropped 2 bases and J dropped 2 bases, with 16 bases sitting between them. The CDR3 has 16 residues. The germline V gene has CDR1 SEHNR and CDR2 FQNEAQ (reference sequence). The DNA of the CDR3 is TGTGCCAGCAGCTTAATCGGGGCAGGGCTGCCCTACGAGCAGTACTTC. Amino acid sequence: CASSLIGAGLPYEQYF.

A few counts support this clonotype. The chain carries TRBV7-3 and TRBJ2-3, with D unresolved. Per the germline V gene, CDR1 is SGHTA and CDR2 is FQGTGA. Trimming took 2 bases from V and 4 from J, leaving 10 bases between them. The length of the CDR3 is 14 residues. The CDR3 DNA reads TGTGCCAGCAGCTTACAGCGCGCCTCAGATACGCAGTATTTT. The encoded protein is CASSLQRASDTQYF.

This clonotype has just a few counts. The genes are TRBV4-1 and TRBJ2-5, with D tentatively TRBD2 (6 bases). CDR1 is MGHRA, CDR2 YSYEKL, per germline. The length of the CDR3 is 14 residues. V was shortened by 6 bases and J by 5 bases, with 16 bases between the two germline ends. CDR3 DNA sequence: TGCGCCAGCAGTAGAGCCGGGAGCGGGGAGACCCAGTACTTC. It is translated as CASSRAGSGETQYF.

V usage is TRBV12-3 or TRBV12-4 and J usage is TRBJ2-7, with D perhaps given as TRBD1 or TRBD2 (5 bases each). Between the trimmed V and J ends, which lost 3 bases and 1 base, there was a span of 19 bases. This CDR3 is 17 amino acids long. The CDR3 DNA reads TGTGCCAGCAGTTTTCCTGGGACGGATTTCCCTTCCTACGAGCAGTACTTC. It is translated as CASSFPGTDFPSYEQYF.

The chain links TRBV20-1 to TRBJ1-2; perhaps TRBD1 as D (5 bases). This CDR3 contains 14 residues. V was cut by 0 bases and J by 8 bases, with 16 bases left in between. Germline V gives CDR1 DFQATT, CDR2 SNEGSKA (reference sequence). CDR3 region: CSARDPSGPAGYTF. CDR3 nucleotide sequence: TGCAGTGCTAGAGATCCGTCAGGGCCAGCCGGCTACACCTTC.

The chain links TRBV25-1 to TRBJ2-5; maybe TRBD1 (5 bases). Trimming stripped 4 bases from V and 1 base from J, with 10 bases between. The germline gives CDR1 MGHDK, CDR2 SYGVNS. The CDR3 is 14 amino acids. CDR3 DNA sequence: TGTGCCAGCAGTGCGGTGACAGTCCAAGAGACCCAGTACTTC. It codes for CASSAVTVQETQYF.

This clonotype was recorded many times. This sequence joins TRBV5-1 and TRBJ2-3, with D perhaps being TRBD1 or TRBD2 (5 bases each). The germline V and J ends were trimmed by 4 bases and 3 bases, with 15 bases remaining between them. CDR3 length equals 15 residues. Germline values: CDR1 SGHRS, CDR2 YFSETQ. The CDR3 reads CASSAEGFITDTQYF. For the CDR3, the DNA is TGCGCCAGCAGCGCCGAGGGGTTCATAACAGATACGCAGTATTTT.

V and J are TRBV11-2 and TRBJ1-1, with D uncertain. The germline CDR1 and CDR2 sequences are SGHAT and FQNNGV. The CDR3 covers 13 residues. V was trimmed by 5 bases and J by 0 bases, leaving 7 bases between them. The DNA for the CDR3 is TGTGCCAGCAGCGTAACAATGAACACTGAAGCTTTCTTT. Its translation is CASSVTMNTEAFF.

This clonotype has a handful of counts. V and J are TRBV6-1 and TRBJ2-6, with D possibly being TRBD1 (6 bases). Per germline, CDR1 MNHNS and CDR2 SASEGT. The CDR3 is 15 residues long. Trimming stripped 6 bases from V and 4 bases from J, with 13 bases between. The CDR3 is CASRKAGVGANVLTF. CDR3 DNA: TGTGCCAGCAGGAAAGCAGGGGTAGGGGCCAACGTCCTGACTTTC.

The rearrangement links TRBV19 to TRBJ2-3, with a weak D call TRBD2 (5 bases). Trimming removed 6 bases at V and 5 bases at J, with 21 bases between. CDR1 is LNHDA and CDR2 is SQIVND in the germline V gene (reference sequence). This CDR3 is built from 16 residues. The CDR3 protein is CASSTILVRVRDTQYF. CDR3 in DNA: TGTGCCAGTAGCACCATACTAGTTAGGGTTCGAGATACGCAGTATTTT. The full variable domain, with the rest looked up from reference TRBV19 and TRBJ2-3, is DGGITQSPKYLFRKEGQNVTLSCEQNLNHDAMYWYRQDPGQGLRLIYYSQIVNDFQKGDIAEGYSVSREKKESFPLTVTSAQKNPTAFYLCASSTILVRVRDTQYFGPGTRLTVL.

The chain carries TRBV3-1 and TRBJ2-4; D might be TRBD2 (6 bases). The germline V gene encodes CDR1 LGHDT and CDR2 YNNKEL (reference sequence). The CDR3 length is 12 residues. Trimming removed 5 bases from V and 6 bases from J, with 8 bases in between. CDR3 residues: CASSATRNIQYF. Written as DNA, the CDR3 is TGTGCCAGCAGCGCGACTAGAAACATTCAGTACTTC.

This clonotype was counted ten times or more. The chain is built from TRBV4-2 and TRBJ2-2; the D gene could be TRBD1 or TRBD2 (5 bases each). Germline V CDR1 and CDR2: LGHNA, YNFKEQ. The CDR3 has 16 residues. V was shortened by 4 bases and J by 5 bases, with 17 bases between the two germline ends. CDR3 region: CASSPLSGTMTGELFF. The CDR3 DNA sequence: TGTGCCAGCAGCCCTCTCTCCGGGACGATGACCGGGGAGCTGTTTTTT.

This clonotype has only a few counts. The CDR3 sequence is CASSFRNPGSQETQYF. For the CDR3, the DNA is TGTGCCAGCAGCTTTAGGAACCCCGGGAGCCAAGAGACCCAGTACTTC. The chain employs TRBV13 and TRBJ2-5; tentatively, D is TRBD2 (6 bases). The CDR3 is made up of 16 amino acids. Trimming pared 3 bases from V and 1 base from J, leaving 15 bases between. In germline, CDR1 is PRHDT, CDR2 FYEKMQ (reference sequence).

This clonotype has a count of ten or more. This rearrangement joins TRBV7-9 to TRBJ2-5; 8 bases fit TRBD2. V shed 4 bases and J 1 base; nucleotides not matched to a gene: 2. CDR3 size: 14 residues. Germline CDR1 and CDR2: SEHNR and FQNEAQ (reference sequence). Written as DNA, the CDR3 is TGTGCCAGCAGCTCGGGAGGGCCCCAAGAGACCCAGTACTTC. Protein product: CASSSGGPQETQYF.

The chain links TRBV3-1 to TRBJ2-7; 7 bases map to TRBD1. This CDR3 is 14 amino acids long. Germline V gives CDR1 LGHDT, CDR2 YNNKEL (reference sequence). V lost 4 bases to trimming and J lost 6 bases; unmatched junction nucleotides: 9. This CDR3 is CASSPSQTGSEQYF. CDR3 sequence (DNA): TGTGCCAGCAGCCCCTCCCAGACAGGGAGCGAGCAGTACTTC.

This clonotype was counted a few times. This rearrangement joins TRBV4-3 to TRBJ2-2; D remains ambiguous. With 0 bases removed from V and 6 bases from J, the gap between germline ends came to 5 bases. Per the germline V gene, CDR1 is LGHNA and CDR2 is YSLEER. This CDR3 is built from 13 residues. The CDR3 DNA follows: TGCGCCAGCAGCCAAGATCTATCCGGGGAGCTGTTTTTT. It translates to CASSQDLSGELFF.

This clonotype was detected many times. The J gene is TRBJ2-7, the V gene TRBV6-5; 11 positions match TRBD2. CDR1 is MNHEY and CDR2 is SVGAGI in the germline V gene. V lost 3 bases and J lost 2; bases outside the gene matches: 6. The CDR3 sequence is 16 residues long. The CDR3 spells CASSYPGTSGAYEQYF. The CDR3 DNA is TGTGCCAGCAGTTATCCCGGGACTAGCGGAGCCTACGAGCAGTACTTC.

J is TRBJ2-4 and V is TRBV5-5; the match to TRBD1 covers 9 bases. The ends lost 4 bases at V and 7 bases at J; junction bases unmatched: 6. The CDR3 totals 14 residues. Germline-derived CDR1 and CDR2 are SGHKS and YYEKEE (reference sequence). CDR3 amino acids: CASSGTGYPNIQYF. The CDR3 DNA is TGTGCCAGCAGCGGGACAGGGTATCCCAACATTCAGTACTTC.